Listed here are 17 T cell receptor beta chains from one sample, sequenced in a study of shared clonotypes between healthy human individuals. TCRdb keeps only in-frame clones here, not all; method: immunoSEQ multiplex PCR. This table holds 100,000 to 130,000 clones, about 70% found once. Sample: memory CD8+ T cells sorted from blood. Subset noted: CD45RO+ cells pooled with CCR7-negative TemRA cells. These receptors originate from a woman in her thirties in good health.

The J gene is TRBJ2-1, the V gene TRBV11-2, with 7 positions matching TRBD2. Germline V CDR1 and CDR2: SGHAT, FQNNGV. The trim removed 5 bases at V and 2 bases at J, leaving 12 bases unmatched. The CDR3 has 17 residues. The chain's CDR3 is CASSKKVPSGAYNEQFF. CDR3 DNA: TGTGCCAGCAGCAAAAAGGTCCCTAGCGGAGCCTACAATGAGCAGTTCTTC. Variable domain in full (rest from reference TRBV11-2 and TRBJ2-1): EAGVAQSPRYKIIEKRQSVAFWCNPISGHATLYWYQQILGQGPKLLIQFQNNGVVDDSQLPKDRFSAERLKGVDSTLKIQPAKLEDSAVYLCASSKKVPSGAYNEQFFGPGTRLTVL.

The chain is built from TRBV19 and TRBJ2-3; D is perhaps TRBD2 (5 bases). Trimming cost V 2 bases and J 2 bases, with 14 bases left between them. The CDR3 covers 16 residues. CDR1 is LNHDA, CDR2 SQIVND, per germline (reference sequence). CDR3 sequence reads: CASSISRLAVTDTQYF. In DNA form, the CDR3 reads TGTGCCAGTAGTATATCCCGGCTAGCTGTCACAGATACGCAGTATTTT.

This clone was counted between two and nine times. The chain couples TRBV7-2 to TRBJ2-5; 9 nucleotides line up with TRBD1. Germline CDR1 and CDR2: SGHTA and FQGNSA. Trimming took 3 bases from V and 0 from J; bases not matched to a gene: 5. The CDR3 consists of 16 residues. CDR3 residues: CASSFSGTGYQETQYF. The CDR3, as DNA: TGTGCCAGCAGCTTCTCCGGGACAGGGTACCAAGAGACCCAGTACTTC.

This clone was seen many times. The chain has TRBV4-1 and TRBJ2-7; D is possibly TRBD2 (5 bases). The CDR3 loop spans 14 amino acids. The V gene lost 1 base and the J gene lost 3 bases, with 10 bases spanning the gap. Per the germline V gene, CDR1 is MGHRA and CDR2 is YSYEKL. The CDR3 DNA reads TGCGCCAGCAGCCAAGTTAGCGCCATCTACGAGCAGTACTTC. It specifies CASSQVSAIYEQYF.

The rearrangement uses TRBV27 and TRBJ2-7; 9 bases are a match to TRBD2. The V segment lost 2 bases and the J segment 5 bases; nucleotides outside the gene matches: 10. Germline assignment: CDR1 MNHEY and CDR2 SMNVEV (reference sequence). This CDR3 region has 16 residues. The CDR3 DNA follows: TGTGCCAGCAGTTTAAAACGGACTAGCGAGGGAGACGAGCAGTACTTC. It yields the protein CASSLKRTSEGDEQYF.

V usage is TRBV6-1 and J usage is TRBJ2-7; 8 bases match TRBD2. Germline V gene sequence: CDR1 MNHNS, CDR2 SASEGT. J was trimmed by 4 bases and V by 2 bases; bases with no gene match: 10. CDR3 length equals 16 residues. The CDR3 here is CASSEYRAGAGYEQYF. The CDR3 DNA reads as TGTGCCAGCAGTGAATATCGAGCGGGAGCGGGGTACGAGCAGTACTTC.

A note on this clone: Since a far larger clone is one base different, this is likely a read error. Other DNA sequences in this sample translate to the same CDR3. J is TRBJ1-4 and V is TRBV28; D gene unclear. The V gene lost 0 bases and the J gene lost 0 bases, with 8 bases spanning the gap. The germline gives CDR1 MDHEN, CDR2 SYDVKM. CDR3 length: 16 amino acids. CDR3 residues: CASSLWTHSTNEKLFF. CDR3 sequence (DNA): TGTGCCAGCAGTTTATGGACACACTCAACTAATGAAAAACTGTTTTTT.

The CDR3 bases are TGTGCCAGCAGCCCAAAGGGGGGAAGCCGCTACAATGAGCAGTTCTTC. This gives the protein CASSPKGGSRYNEQFF. The genes are TRBV7-9 and TRBJ2-1; D tentatively reads TRBD1 or TRBD2 (6 bases each). The CDR3 is 16 amino acids. Trimming cost V 5 bases and J 3 bases, with 17 bases left between them. CDR1 and CDR2 from the germline V gene are SEHNR and FQNEAQ (reference sequence).

This clone was detected only a few times. Relative to the germline gene, one junction end is altered; a read error may explain this. This sequence joins TRBV28 and TRBJ1-2, with D perhaps TRBD1 (6 bases). Germline V lookup: CDR1 MDHEN, CDR2 SYDVKM. This CDR3 has 13 amino acids. The CDR3 spells CASSLSPGVPDIF. For the CDR3, the DNA is TGTGCCAGCAGTTTATCCCCAGGGGTGCCAGACATATTC.

The J gene is TRBJ2-7, the V gene TRBV14; D not certain. Trimming left V 0 bases short and J 6 bases short, with 9 bases between. CDR1 SGHDN and CDR2 FVKESK come from the germline V gene. This CDR3 spans 13 amino acids. In DNA form, the CDR3 reads TGTGCCAGCAGCCAAGATTGGTTCGGCGAGCAGTACTTC. As protein: CASSQDWFGEQYF. Full variable domain (outside the CDR3, taken from reference TRBV14 and TRBJ2-7): EAGVTQFPSHSVIEKGQTVTLRCDPISGHDNLYWYRRVMGKEIKFLLHFVKESKQDESGMPNNRFLAERTGGTYSTLKVQPAELEDSGVYFCASSQDWFGEQYFGPGTRLTVT.

The chain couples TRBV2 to TRBJ2-1, with D hard to call. V shed 3 bases and J shed 0 bases, with 12 bases lying between them. Germline CDR1 reads SNHLY; CDR2 reads FYNNEI. The CDR3 totals 16 residues. This CDR3 is CASSDQARSSYNEQFF. CDR3 sequence (DNA): TGTGCCAGCAGTGACCAAGCCCGGAGCTCCTACAATGAGCAGTTCTTC.

The chain couples TRBV5-1 to TRBJ1-2, with 7 bases that match TRBD1. CDR1 is SGHRS, CDR2 YFSETQ, per germline. Losses at the gene ends were 4 bases for V and 5 bases for J; bases not matched to a gene: 11. The CDR3 runs 15 residues. CDR3 nucleotide sequence: TGCGCCAGCAGCCGAAAAAAACAGGGGTTGTATGGCTACACCTTC. Translation: CASSRKKQGLYGYTF.

On this clone itself: With a far larger clone one base away, a read error is the likely cause. The sample has other DNA sequences that encode this CDR3 too. V gene TRBV6-6 combines with J gene TRBJ2-1, with D perhaps TRBD2 (6 bases). Between the trimmed V and J ends, which lost 2 bases and 5 bases, there was a span of 13 bases. There are 15 residues in the CDR3. Per germline, CDR1 MNHNY and CDR2 SVGAGI (reference sequence). The CDR3 reads CASSYMAGKNNEQFF. CDR3 sequence (DNA): TGTGCCAGCAGTTACATGGCGGGGAAAAACAATGAGCAGTTCTTC.

The sample holds a few counts of this clone. V gene TRBV27 combines with J gene TRBJ2-2, with TRBD2 identical over 9 bases. The CDR3 length is 18 residues. The V and J ends lost 2 bases and 1 base, in that order; junction bases with no gene match: 8. In germline, CDR1 is MNHEY, CDR2 SMNVEV (reference sequence). CDR3 protein: CASSLNPMTSGNTGELFF. The DNA for the CDR3 is TGTGCCAGCAGTTTAAACCCTATGACTAGCGGGAACACCGGGGAGCTGTTTTTT.

The J gene is TRBJ2-3, the V gene TRBV11-2; D is uncertain. CDR3 length: 16 residues. CDR1 is SGHAT, CDR2 FQNNGV, per germline. Between the trimmed V and J ends, which lost 2 bases and 0 bases, there was a span of 12 bases. The CDR3 region has the DNA TGTGCCAGCAGCTTAATTGGTGGGAAAAGCACAGATACGCAGTATTTT. The encoded protein is CASSLIGGKSTDTQYF.

The rearrangement links TRBV27 to TRBJ2-7; 12 positions agree with TRBD2. Per the germline V gene, CDR1 is MNHEY and CDR2 is SMNVEV (reference sequence). V lost 6 bases to trimming and J lost 7 bases; unmatched junction nucleotides: 10. The length of the CDR3 is 15 residues. CDR3 amino acids: CASRILAGGLTEQYF. In DNA form, the CDR3 reads TGTGCCAGCAGGATACTAGCGGGAGGTTTAACGGAGCAGTACTTC.

This chain links TRBV4-2 with TRBJ1-1; D unresolved. Trimming removed 0 bases from V and 2 bases from J, with 16 bases in between. This CDR3 contains 17 residues. The germline V gene has CDR1 LGHNA and CDR2 YNFKEQ. Here the CDR3 reads CASSQDSRQARNTEAFF. CDR3 coding DNA: TGTGCCAGCAGCCAAGATTCGAGGCAGGCCAGAAACACTGAAGCTTTCTTT.